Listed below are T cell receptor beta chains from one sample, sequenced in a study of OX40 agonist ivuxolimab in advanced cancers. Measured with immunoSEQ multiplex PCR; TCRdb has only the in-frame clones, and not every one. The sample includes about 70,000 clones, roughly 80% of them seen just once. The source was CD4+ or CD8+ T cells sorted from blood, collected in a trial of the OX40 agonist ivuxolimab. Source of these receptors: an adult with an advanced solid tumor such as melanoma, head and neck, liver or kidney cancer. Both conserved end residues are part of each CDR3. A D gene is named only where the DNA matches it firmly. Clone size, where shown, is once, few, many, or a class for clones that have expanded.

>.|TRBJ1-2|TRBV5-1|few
TGCGCCAGCAGCTTCGGGGGTACTAACTATGGCTACACCTTC
CASSFGGTNYGYTF
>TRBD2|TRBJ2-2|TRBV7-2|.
TGTGCGAGTGTAGCGGGGGGGCGTTCCGGGGAGCTGTTTTTT
CASVAGGRSGELFF
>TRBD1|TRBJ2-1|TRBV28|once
TGTGCCAGCAGTCAGGGGGAATGGTTCTTC
CASSQGEWFF
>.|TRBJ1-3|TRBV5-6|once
TGTGCCAGCAGCTTGTTAAGGGGCTCTGGAAACACCATATATTTT
CASSLLRGSGNTIYF
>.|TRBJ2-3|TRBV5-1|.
TGCGCCAGCAGCTTGGGAGGGGGGAGCACAGATACGCAGTATTTT
CASSLGGGSTDTQYF
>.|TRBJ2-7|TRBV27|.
TGTGCCAGCAGCCGTGGGCTGGCTTACGAGCAGTACTTC
CASSRGLAYEQYF
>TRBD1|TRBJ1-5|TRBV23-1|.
TGCGCCAGCAGTCAATCATTAAGCGGGACAGTTAGCAATCAGCCCCAGCATTTT
CASSQSLSGTVSNQPQHF
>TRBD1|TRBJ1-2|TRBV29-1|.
TGCAGCGTGGGGGACAGGTGGAGCTACACCTTC
CSVGDRWSYTF
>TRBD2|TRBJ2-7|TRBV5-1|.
TGCGCCAGCAGCTCCGGGACTAGCCCCTACGAGCAGTACTTC
CASSSGTSPYEQYF
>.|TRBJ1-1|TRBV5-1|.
TGCGCCAGCAGCTTTGGAAGGGACACTGAAGCTTTCTTT
CASSFGRDTEAFF
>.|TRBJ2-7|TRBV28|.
TGTGCCAGCAGTCCAGTTCTGGACGGGACCTACGAGCAGTACTTC
CASSPVLDGTYEQYF
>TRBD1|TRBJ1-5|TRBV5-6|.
TGTGCCAGCAGCTGGCAGGGACAGGGGCGGAATCAGCCCCAGCATTTT
CASSWQGQGRNQPQHF
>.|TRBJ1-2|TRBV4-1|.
TGCGCCAGCAGCCAAGAGCGTCCGGGGGTCTATGGCTACACCTTC
CASSQERPGVYGYTF
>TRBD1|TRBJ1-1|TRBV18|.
TGTGCCAGCTCACCGTCAGGGGGCTGGGGGAACACTGAAGCTTTCTTT
CASSPSGGWGNTEAFF
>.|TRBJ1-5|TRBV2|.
TGTGCCAGCAGCGCCACCCTTTATAGCAATCAGCCCCAGCATTTT
CASSATLYSNQPQHF
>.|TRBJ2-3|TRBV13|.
TGTGCCAGCAGGAAGTTGGAGGCGGCAGATACGCAGTATTTT
CASRKLEAADTQYF
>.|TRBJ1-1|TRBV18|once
TGTGCCAGCTCACTTACGGGCGGCACTGAAGCTTTCTTT
CASSLTGGTEAFF
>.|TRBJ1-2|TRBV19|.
TGTGCCAGTAGTTTCGGGCAGAATCAACCCTATGGCTACACCTTC
CASSFGQNQPYGYTF
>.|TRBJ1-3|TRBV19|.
TGTGCCAGTAGTACTACCGGGACGGCTGGAAACACCATATATTTT
CASSTTGTAGNTIYF